This T cell receptor (beta chain) was sequenced during a study of cytomegalovirus exposure and HLA in healthy donors. Findings and limits, study-wide: In a later analysis, TCR beta V- and J-gene trimming showed a link to a missense DCLRE1C variant.

The CDR3 totals 13 residues. In germline, CDR1 is SGHVS, CDR2 FNYEAQ. Trimming removed 4 bases from V and 4 bases from J, with 5 bases in between. Only a few counts were recorded for this clone. Its antigen is unidentified. The PCR used 60 Vbeta and 13 Jbeta primers. Original processing notes: Later, an analysis found 75 million to 100 million unique TCR beta chains, and 8.5 million to 14 million of these were shared. Produced via immunoSEQ multiplex PCR; TCRdb's table is partial and in-frame only. From that table come the V and J calls and clone size; the DNA was used to work out D and trimming. The data contain 100,000 to 150,000 clones, around 72% of them singletons.

Sequences were obtained from PBMCs. The sequence derives from a man aged 30-40 years in good health and CMV-seronegative. The chain links TRBV7-6 to TRBJ1-6, with D unclear. CDR3 residues: CASSWRYNSPLHF. The CDR3 DNA reads TGTGCCAGCAGCTGGAGGTATAATTCACCCCTCCACTTT.